This T cell receptor beta chain was sequenced during a study of blood T cell repertoires in COVID-19. Study-level information: COVID-19 samples, acute and convalescent, were from the United States, Italy and Spain. In each case, the material was cDNA or gDNA derived from T cells, B-cell-depleted T cells, or PBMCs.

The CDR3 sequence is 14 residues long. The V and J ends lost 6 bases and 2 bases, in that order; junction bases with no gene match: 4. The germline gives CDR1 SGHTA, CDR2 FQGNSA. Only one count was recorded for this clone. Per the study methods: Nucleated cell counts were estimated from reference gene primer amplification. Some clones are missing from TCRdb's copy, which holds only in-frame ones; the method was immunoSEQ multiplex PCR. Clone size and V and J calls were adopted from that table, with D and trimming inferred from the DNA. This sample has 250,000 to 350,000 clones, with 80% to 90% found just once.

The chain links TRBV7-2 to TRBJ2-7; TRBD2 aligns across 10 bases. Sequencing input: peripheral blood. The clonotype comes from a woman in her 50s who had recovered from COVID-19. The CDR3, as DNA: TGTGCCAGCAGATGGACTAGCGGCCCCTACGAGCAGTACTTC. Encoded protein: CASRWTSGPYEQYF.